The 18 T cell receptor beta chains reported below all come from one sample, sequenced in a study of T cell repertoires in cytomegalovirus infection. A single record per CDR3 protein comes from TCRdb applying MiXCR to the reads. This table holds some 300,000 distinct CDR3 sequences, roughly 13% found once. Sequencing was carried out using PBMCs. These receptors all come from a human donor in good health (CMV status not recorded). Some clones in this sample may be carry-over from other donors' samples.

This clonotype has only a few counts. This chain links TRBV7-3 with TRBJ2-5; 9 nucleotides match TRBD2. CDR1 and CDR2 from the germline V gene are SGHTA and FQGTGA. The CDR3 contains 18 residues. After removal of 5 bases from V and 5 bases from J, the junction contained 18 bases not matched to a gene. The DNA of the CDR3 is TGTGCCAGCAGCGAAACAGGGATGGGTGGACTAGCGTCCGAGACCCAGTACTTC. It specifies CASSETGMGGLASETQYF.

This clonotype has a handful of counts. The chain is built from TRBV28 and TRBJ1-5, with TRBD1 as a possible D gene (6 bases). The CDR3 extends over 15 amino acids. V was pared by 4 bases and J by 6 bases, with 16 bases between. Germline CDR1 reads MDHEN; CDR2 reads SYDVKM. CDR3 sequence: CASSSHRVVGQPQHF. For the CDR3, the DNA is TGTGCCAGCAGTTCGCACAGGGTAGTAGGTCAGCCCCAGCATTTT.

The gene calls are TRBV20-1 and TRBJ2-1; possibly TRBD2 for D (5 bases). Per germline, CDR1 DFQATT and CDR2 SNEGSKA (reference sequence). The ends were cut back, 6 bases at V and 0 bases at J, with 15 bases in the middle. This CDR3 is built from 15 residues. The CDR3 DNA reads TGCAGTGCAAACACGGGGTCCAGCTCCTACAATGAGCAGTTCTTC. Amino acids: CSANTGSSSYNEQFF.

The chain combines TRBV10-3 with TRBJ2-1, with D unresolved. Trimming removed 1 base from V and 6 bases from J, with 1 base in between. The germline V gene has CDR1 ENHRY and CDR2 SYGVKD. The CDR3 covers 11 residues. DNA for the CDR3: TGTGCCATCAGTGAGTTCAATGAGCAGTTCTTC. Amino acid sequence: CAISEFNEQFF.

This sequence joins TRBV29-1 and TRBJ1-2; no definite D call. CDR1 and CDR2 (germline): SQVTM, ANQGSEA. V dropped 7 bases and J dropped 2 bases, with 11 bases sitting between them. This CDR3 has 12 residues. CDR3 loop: CSARDINYGYTF. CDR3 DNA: TGCAGCGCCCGGGATATAAACTATGGCTACACCTTC. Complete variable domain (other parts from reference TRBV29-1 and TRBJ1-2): SAVISQKPSRDICQRGTSLTIQCQVDSQVTMMFWYRQQPGQSLTLIATANQGSEATYESGFVIDKFPISRPNLTFSTLTVSNMSPEDSSIYLCSARDINYGYTFGSGTRLTVV.

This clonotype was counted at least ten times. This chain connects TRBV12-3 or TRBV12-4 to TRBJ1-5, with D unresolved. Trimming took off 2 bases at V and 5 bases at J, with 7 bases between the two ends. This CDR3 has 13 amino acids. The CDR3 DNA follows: TGTGCCAGCAGTTTATCCGGACATCAGCCCCAGCATTTT. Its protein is CASSLSGHQPQHF.

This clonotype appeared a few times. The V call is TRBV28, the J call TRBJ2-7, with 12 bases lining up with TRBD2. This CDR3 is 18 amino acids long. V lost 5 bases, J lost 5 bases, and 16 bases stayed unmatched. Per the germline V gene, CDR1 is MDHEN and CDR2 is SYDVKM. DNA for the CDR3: TGTGCCAGCAGTCCACGGACCCCTACTAGCGGGAGGCCGGACGAGCAGTACTTC. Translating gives CASSPRTPTSGRPDEQYF.

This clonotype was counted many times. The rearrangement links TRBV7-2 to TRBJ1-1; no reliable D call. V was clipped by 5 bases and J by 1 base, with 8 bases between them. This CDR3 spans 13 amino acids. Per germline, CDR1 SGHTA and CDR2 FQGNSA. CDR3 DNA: TGTGCCAGCAGCAACCAAAGGAACACTGAAGCTTTCTTT. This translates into CASSNQRNTEAFF.

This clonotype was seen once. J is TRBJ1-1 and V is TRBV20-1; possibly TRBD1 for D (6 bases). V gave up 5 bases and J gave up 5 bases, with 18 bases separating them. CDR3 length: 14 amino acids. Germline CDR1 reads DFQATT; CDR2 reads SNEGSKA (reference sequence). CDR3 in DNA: TGCAGTGCTCCGACAGGCCAATGGGGAACTGAAGCTTTCTTT. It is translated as CSAPTGQWGTEAFF.

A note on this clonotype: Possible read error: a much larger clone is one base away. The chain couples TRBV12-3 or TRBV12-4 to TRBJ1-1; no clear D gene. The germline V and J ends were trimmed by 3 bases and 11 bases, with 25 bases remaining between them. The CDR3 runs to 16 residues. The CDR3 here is CASSFSGAMTTLGAFF. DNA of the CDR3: TGTGCCAGCAGTTTTTCCGGCGCAATGACCACTCTGGGGGCTTTCTTT.

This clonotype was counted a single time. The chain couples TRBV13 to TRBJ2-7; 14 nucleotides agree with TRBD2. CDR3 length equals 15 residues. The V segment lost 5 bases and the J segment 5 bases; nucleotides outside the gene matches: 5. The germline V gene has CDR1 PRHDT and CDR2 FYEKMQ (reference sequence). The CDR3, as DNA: TGTGCCAGCAGCCCGTTGGGACTAGCGGGAGACGAGCAGTACTTC. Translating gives CASSPLGLAGDEQYF.

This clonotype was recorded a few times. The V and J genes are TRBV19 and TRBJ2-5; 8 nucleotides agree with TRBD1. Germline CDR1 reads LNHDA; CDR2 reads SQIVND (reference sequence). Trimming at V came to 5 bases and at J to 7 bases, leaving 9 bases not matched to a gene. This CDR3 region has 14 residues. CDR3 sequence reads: CASSQQGDRGTQYF. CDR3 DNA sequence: TGTGCCAGTAGTCAACAGGGGGACCGGGGGACCCAGTACTTC.

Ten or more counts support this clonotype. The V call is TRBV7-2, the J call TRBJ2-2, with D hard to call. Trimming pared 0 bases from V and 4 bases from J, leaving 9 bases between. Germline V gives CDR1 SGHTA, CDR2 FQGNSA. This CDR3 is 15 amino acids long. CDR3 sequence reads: CASSLAASLTGELFF. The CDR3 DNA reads TGTGCCAGCAGCTTAGCGGCCTCTCTCACCGGGGAGCTGTTTTTT.

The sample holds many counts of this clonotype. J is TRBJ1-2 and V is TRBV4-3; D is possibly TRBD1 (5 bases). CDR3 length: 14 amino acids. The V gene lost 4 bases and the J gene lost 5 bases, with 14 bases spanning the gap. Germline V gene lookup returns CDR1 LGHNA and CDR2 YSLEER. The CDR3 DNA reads TGCGCCAGCAGCCCCGGGACGCTCGTTTATGGCTACACCTTC. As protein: CASSPGTLVYGYTF.

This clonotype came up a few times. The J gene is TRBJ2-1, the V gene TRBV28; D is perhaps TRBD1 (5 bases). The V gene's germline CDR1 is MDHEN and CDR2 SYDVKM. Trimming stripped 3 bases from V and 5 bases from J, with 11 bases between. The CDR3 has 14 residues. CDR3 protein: CASSFQGRNNEQFF. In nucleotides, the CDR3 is TGTGCCAGCAGTTTCCAGGGTAGGAACAATGAGCAGTTCTTC.

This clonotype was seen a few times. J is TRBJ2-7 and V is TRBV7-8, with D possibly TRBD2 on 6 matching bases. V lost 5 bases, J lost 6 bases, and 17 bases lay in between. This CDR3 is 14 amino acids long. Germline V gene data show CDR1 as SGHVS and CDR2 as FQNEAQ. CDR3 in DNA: TGTGCCAGCAGCCTCCCAGGAGGGGCTGTCGAGCAGTACTTC. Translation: CASSLPGGAVEQYF.

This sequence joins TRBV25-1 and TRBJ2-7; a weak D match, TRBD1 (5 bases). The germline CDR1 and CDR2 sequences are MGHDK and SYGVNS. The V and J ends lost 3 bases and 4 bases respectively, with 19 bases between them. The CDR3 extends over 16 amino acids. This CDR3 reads CASSDETAFRRYEQYF. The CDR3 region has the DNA TGTGCCAGCAGTGACGAGACAGCGTTTCGAAGGTACGAGCAGTACTTC.

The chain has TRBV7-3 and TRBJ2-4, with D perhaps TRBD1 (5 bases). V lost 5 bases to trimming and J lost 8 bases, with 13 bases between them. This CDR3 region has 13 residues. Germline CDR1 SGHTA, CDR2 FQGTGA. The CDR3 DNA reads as TGTGCCAGCAGCCAAGCCAGGGCGGACATTCAGTACTTC. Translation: CASSQARADIQYF.